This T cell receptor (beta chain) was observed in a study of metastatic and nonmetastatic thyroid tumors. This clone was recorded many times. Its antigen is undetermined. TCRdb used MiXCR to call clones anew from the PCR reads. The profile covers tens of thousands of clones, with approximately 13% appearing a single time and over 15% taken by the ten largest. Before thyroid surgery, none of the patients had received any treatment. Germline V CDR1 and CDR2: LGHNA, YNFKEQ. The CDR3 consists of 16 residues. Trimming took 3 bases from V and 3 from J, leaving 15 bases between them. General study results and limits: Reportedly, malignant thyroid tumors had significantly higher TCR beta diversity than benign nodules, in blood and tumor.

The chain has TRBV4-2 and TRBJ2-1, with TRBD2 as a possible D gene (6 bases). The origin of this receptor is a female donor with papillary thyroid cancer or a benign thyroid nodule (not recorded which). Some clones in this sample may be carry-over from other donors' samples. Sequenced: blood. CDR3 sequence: CASSQEYSGYYNEQFF. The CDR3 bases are TGTGCCAGCAGCCAGGAGTATAGCGGATACTACAATGAGCAGTTCTTC.